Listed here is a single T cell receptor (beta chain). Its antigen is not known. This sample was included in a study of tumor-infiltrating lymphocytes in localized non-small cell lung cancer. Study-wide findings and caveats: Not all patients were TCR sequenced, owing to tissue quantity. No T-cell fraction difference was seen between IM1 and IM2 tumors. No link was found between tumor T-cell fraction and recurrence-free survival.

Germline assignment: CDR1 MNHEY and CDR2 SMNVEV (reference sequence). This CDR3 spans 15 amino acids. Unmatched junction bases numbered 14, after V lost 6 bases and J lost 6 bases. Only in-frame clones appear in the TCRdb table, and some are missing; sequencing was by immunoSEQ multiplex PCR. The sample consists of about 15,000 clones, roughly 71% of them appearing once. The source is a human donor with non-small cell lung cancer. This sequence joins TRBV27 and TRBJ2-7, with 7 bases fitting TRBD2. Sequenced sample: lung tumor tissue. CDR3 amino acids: CASSPWVGDYSEQYF. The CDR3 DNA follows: TGTGCCAGCAGCCCCTGGGTGGGGGACTACTCCGAGCAGTACTTC.